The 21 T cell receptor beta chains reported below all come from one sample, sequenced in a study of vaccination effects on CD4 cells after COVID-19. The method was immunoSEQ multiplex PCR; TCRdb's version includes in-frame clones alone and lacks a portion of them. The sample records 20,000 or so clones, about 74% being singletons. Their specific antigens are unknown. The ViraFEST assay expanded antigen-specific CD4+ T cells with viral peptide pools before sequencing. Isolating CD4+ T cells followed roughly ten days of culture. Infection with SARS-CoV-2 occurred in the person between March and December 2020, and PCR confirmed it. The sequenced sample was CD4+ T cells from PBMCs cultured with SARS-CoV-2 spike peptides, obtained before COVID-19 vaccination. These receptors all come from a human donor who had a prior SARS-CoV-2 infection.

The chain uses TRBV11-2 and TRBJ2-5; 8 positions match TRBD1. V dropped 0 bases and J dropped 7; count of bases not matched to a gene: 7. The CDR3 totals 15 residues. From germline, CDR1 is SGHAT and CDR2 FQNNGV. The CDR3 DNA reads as TGTGCCAGCAGCTTAGAATGGGTCGGGACAGGGACCCAGTACTTC. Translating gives CASSLEWVGTGTQYF. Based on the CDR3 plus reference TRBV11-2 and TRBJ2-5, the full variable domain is EAGVAQSPRYKIIEKRQSVAFWCNPISGHATLYWYQQILGQGPKLLIQFQNNGVVDDSQLPKDRFSAERLKGVDSTLKIQPAKLEDSAVYLCASSLEWVGTGTQYFGPGTRLLVL.

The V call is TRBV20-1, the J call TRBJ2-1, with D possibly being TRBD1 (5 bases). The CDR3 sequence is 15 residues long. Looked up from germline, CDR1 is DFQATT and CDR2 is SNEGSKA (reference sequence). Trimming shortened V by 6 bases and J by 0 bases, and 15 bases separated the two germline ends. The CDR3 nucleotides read TGCAGTGCCAGTAACAGGCTACTCTCCTACAATGAGCAGTTCTTC. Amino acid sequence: CSASNRLLSYNEQFF.

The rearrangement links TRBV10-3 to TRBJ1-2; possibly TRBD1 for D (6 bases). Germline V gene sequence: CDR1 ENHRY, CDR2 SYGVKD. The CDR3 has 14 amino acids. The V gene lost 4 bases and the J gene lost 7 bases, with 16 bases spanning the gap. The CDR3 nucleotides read TGTGCCATCAGTGGAGTAGGGGGGCTCGGTGGCTACACCTTC. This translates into CAISGVGGLGGYTF.

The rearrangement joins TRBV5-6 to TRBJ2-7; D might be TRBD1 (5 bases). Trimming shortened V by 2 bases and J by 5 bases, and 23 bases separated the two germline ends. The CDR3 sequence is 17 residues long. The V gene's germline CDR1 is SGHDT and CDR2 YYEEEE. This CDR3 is CASSFEITGEFGDEQYF. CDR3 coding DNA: TGTGCCAGCAGCTTCGAGATTACAGGAGAGTTCGGCGACGAGCAGTACTTC.

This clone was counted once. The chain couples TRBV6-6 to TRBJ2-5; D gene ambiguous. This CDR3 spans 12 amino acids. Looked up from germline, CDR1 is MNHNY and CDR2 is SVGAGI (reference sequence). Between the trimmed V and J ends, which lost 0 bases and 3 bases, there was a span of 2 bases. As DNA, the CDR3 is TGTGCCAGCAGTTACTCGAAAGAGACCCAGTACTTC. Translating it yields CASSYSKETQYF.

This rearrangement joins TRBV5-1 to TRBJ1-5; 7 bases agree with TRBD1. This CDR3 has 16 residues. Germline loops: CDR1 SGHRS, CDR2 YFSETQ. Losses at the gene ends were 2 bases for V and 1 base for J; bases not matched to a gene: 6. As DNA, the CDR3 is TGCGCCAGCAGCTTACAGGGGATCGGCAGCAATCAGCCCCAGCATTTT. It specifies CASSLQGIGSNQPQHF. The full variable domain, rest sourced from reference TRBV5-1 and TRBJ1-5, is KAGVTQTPRYLIKTRGQQVTLSCSPISGHRSVSWYQQTPGQGLQFLFEYFSETQRNKGNFPGRFSGRQFSNSRSEMNVSTLELGDSALYLCASSLQGIGSNQPQHFGDGTRLSIL.

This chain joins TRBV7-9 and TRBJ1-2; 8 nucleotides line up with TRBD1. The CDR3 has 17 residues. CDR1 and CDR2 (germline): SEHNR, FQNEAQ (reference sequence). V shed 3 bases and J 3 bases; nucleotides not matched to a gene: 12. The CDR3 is CASSLARQGRVDYGYTF. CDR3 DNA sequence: TGTGCCAGCAGCTTGGCCCGACAGGGGAGGGTTGACTATGGCTACACCTTC.

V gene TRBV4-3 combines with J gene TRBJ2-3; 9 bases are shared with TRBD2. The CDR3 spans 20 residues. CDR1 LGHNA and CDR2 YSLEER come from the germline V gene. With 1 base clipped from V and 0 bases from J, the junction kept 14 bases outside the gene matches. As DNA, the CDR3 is TGCGCCAGCAGCCAAGCTATTTTGGCTAGCGGGGCCTTCAGCACAGATACGCAGTATTTT. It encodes CASSQAILASGAFSTDTQYF.

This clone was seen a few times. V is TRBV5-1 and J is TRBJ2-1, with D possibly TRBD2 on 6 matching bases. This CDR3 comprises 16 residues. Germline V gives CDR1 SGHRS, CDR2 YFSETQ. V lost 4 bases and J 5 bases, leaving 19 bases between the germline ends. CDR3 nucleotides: TGCGCCAGCAGCACTGGCCCGGAGGGCGCCCACAATGAGCAGTTCTTC. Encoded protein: CASSTGPEGAHNEQFF.

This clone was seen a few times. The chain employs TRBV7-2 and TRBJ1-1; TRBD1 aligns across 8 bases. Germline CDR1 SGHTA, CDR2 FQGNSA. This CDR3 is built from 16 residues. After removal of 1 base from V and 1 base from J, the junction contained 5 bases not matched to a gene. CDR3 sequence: CASSLVGTGSNTEAFF. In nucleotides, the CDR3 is TGTGCCAGCAGCTTAGTAGGGACAGGTTCGAACACTGAAGCTTTCTTT. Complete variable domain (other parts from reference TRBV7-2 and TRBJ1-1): GAGVSQSPSNKVTEKGKDVELRCDPISGHTALYWYRQSLGQGLEFLIYFQGNSAPDKSGLPSDRFSAERTGGSVSTLTIQRTQQEDSAVYLCASSLVGTGSNTEAFFGQGTRLTVV.

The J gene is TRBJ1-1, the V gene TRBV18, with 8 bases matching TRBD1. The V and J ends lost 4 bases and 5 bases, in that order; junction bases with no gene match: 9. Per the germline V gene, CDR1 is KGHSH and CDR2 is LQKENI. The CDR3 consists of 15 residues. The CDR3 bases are TGTGCCAGCTCACAGTCGGTTCAGGGGGCAACTGAAGCTTTCTTT. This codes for CASSQSVQGATEAFF.

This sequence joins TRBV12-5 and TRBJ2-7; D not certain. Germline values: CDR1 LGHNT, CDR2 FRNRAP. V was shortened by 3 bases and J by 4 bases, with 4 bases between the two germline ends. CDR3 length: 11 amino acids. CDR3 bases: TGTGCTAGTGGTTTTGTGTACGAGCAGTACTTC. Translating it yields CASGFVYEQYF.

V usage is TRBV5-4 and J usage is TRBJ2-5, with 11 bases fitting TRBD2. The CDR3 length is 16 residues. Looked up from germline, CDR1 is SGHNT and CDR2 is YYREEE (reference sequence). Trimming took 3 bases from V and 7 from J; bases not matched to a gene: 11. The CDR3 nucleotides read TGTGCCAGCAGCTGGAAGACTAGCGGGGCCCAGGGGACCCAGTACTTC. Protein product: CASSWKTSGAQGTQYF.

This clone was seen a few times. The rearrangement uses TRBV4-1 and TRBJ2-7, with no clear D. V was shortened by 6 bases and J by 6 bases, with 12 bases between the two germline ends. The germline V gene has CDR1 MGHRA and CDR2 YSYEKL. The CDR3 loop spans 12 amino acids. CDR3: CASRASTGEQYF. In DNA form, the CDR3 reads TGCGCCAGCAGAGCTTCCACCGGCGAGCAGTACTTC.

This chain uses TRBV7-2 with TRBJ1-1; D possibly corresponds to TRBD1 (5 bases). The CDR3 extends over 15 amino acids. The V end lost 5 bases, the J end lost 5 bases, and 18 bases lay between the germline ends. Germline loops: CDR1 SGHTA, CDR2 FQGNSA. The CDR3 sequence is CASSQTRGIGTEAFF. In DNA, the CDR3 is TGTGCCAGCAGCCAGACCCGGGGGATTGGGACTGAAGCTTTCTTT.

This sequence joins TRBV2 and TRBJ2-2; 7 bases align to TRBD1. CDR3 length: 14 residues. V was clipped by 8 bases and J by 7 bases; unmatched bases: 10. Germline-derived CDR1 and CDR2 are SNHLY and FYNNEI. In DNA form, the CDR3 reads TGTGCCAGCCGACTGACAGGGCAAGACGGGGAGCTGTTTTTT. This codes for CASRLTGQDGELFF. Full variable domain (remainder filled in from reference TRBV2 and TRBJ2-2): EPEVTQTPSHQVTQMGQEVILRCVPISNHLYFYWYRQILGQKVEFLVSFYNNEISEKSEIFDDQFSVERPDGSNFTLKIRSTKLEDSAMYFCASRLTGQDGELFFGEGSRLTVL.

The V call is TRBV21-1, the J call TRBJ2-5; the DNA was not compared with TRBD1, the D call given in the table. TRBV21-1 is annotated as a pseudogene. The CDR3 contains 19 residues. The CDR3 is CASSKLSESTGYRAETQYF. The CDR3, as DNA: TGTGCCAGCAGCAAATTATCCGAATCTACAGGGTACCGTGCGGAGACCCAGTACTTC.

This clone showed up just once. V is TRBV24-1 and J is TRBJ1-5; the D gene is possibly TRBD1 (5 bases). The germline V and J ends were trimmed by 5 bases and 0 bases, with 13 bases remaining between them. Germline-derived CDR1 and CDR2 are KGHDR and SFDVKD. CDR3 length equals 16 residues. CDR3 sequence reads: CATSASGTPSNQPQHF. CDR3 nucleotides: TGTGCCACCAGTGCGTCGGGGACTCCTAGCAATCAGCCCCAGCATTTT.

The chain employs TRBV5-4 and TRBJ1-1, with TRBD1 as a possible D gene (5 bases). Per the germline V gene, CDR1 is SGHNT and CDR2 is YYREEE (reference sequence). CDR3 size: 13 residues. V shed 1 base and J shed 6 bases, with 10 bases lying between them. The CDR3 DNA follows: TGTGCCAGCAGCTTGACAGGCCGGGCTGAAGCTTTCTTT. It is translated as CASSLTGRAEAFF.

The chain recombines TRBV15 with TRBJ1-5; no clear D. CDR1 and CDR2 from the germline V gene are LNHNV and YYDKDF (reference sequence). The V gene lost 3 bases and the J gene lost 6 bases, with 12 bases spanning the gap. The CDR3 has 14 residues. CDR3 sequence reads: CATSRDRSAQPQHF. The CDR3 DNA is TGTGCCACCAGCAGGGACCGGTCAGCTCAGCCCCAGCATTTT.

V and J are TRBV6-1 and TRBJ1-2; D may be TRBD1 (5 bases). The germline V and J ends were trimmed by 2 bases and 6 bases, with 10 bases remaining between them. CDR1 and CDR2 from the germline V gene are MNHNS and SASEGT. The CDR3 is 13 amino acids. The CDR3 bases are TGTGCCAGCAGTGAATATCTCAGGGATGGCTACACCTTC. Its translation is CASSEYLRDGYTF.